Here is one T cell receptor beta chain with its context. Its antigen remains unknown. This CDR3 region has 14 residues. V dropped 4 bases and J dropped 0 bases, with 7 bases sitting between them. Germline V gene lookup returns CDR1 SQVTM and CDR2 ANQGSEA. This sample stems from a study of CD8+ T cells in alopecia areata. As the sequencing template, cDNA was produced by extracting RNA and reverse transcribing it. Assay used: immunoSEQ multiplex PCR; TCRdb lists only in-frame clones, some missing. The sample consists of some 210,000 clones, 57% of them appearing once. It was from alopecia areata patients that lesional scalp punch biopsies and peripheral blood were collected. Sorting of CD4+ and CD8+ T cells was performed on PBMCs. Study results and limitations: Sequencing of scalp tissue also captures the resident alphabeta T cells of normal skin.

The chain employs TRBV29-1 and TRBJ2-6; D uncertain. The sequencing used CD4+ T cells sorted from blood, collected at week 0. The sequence was obtained from a human donor with alopecia areata. The CDR3 loop reads CSVGISSGANVLTF. In nucleotides, the CDR3 is TGCAGCGTTGGTATCTCCTCTGGGGCCAACGTCCTGACTTTC.